This is a list of T cell receptor beta chains from one sample in a study of response to subunit inactivated influenza vaccine. TCRdb fed the RT-PCR reads into MiXCR, producing one record per CDR3 protein. The table lists about 580,000 distinct CDR3 sequences, around 15% of them singletons. Sequences were derived from PBMCs from blood, sampled roughly 12 days after vaccination. The receptors shown here come from a man aged 50 or older who received an inactivated influenza vaccine. The CDR3 runs from the conserved cysteine through the conserved F or W. The D gene is left open where the match is weak. Expanded clones are given a class, and other clones once, few, many or no size at all.

>TRBV27|few|.|TRBJ2-6
CASSFDRSISGANVLTF
TGTGCCAGCAGTTTTGACAGGTCGATTTCTGGGGCCAACGTCCTGACTTTC
>TRBV5-1|few|.|TRBJ2-7
CASSGGGGGDEQYF
TGCGCCAGCAGCGGGGGAGGGGGCGGCGACGAGCAGTACTTC
>TRBV20-1|.|.|TRBJ2-1
CSARFGGANYNEQFF
TGCAGTGCTAGATTCGGCGGGGCAAACTACAATGAGCAGTTCTTC
>TRBV7-8|many|.|TRBJ2-7
CASSPRSFPNYEQYF
TGTGCCAGCAGCCCTCGGTCCTTCCCCAACTACGAGCAGTACTTC
>TRBV6-2/TRBV6-3|.|TRBD2|TRBJ2-1
CASSYATGLAIGNEQFF
TGTGCCAGCAGTTACGCGACGGGACTAGCGATAGGCAATGAGCAGTTCTTC
>TRBV29-1|few|.|TRBJ2-5
CSGTGFQETQYF
TGCAGCGGGACCGGGTTCCAAGAGACCCAGTACTTC
>TRBV7-2|many|.|TRBJ2-1
CASSSGWVYNEQFF
TGTGCCAGCAGCTCAGGGTGGGTCTACAATGAGCAGTTCTTC
>TRBV28|few|.|TRBJ2-3
CASSGLSEGRQYF
TGTGCCAGCAGTGGCCTTTCCGAGGGTAGGCAGTATTTT
>TRBV4-3|.|.|TRBJ2-1
CASSQDRGWSDEQFF
TGCGCCAGCAGCCAAGATCGAGGATGGTCCGATGAGCAGTTCTTC
>TRBV29-1|few|.|TRBJ1-2
CSVYTGNGYTF
TGCAGCGTGTACACAGGGAATGGCTACACCTTC
>TRBV10-3|many|TRBD2|TRBJ2-1
CAISESSGGYNEQFF
TGTGCCATCAGTGAATCTAGCGGGGGGTACAATGAGCAGTTCTTC
>TRBV29-1|many|.|TRBJ2-7
CSVAGTDVGEQYF
TGCAGCGTTGCCGGCACCGATGTGGGTGAGCAGTACTTC
>TRBV6-2/TRBV6-3|.|.|TRBJ2-7
CASRSYGVLYEQYF
TGTGCCAGCAGGAGCTATGGCGTATTGTACGAGCAGTACTTC
>TRBV29-1|few|TRBD1|TRBJ1-5
CSVTQGDSNQPQHF
TGCAGCGTGACCCAGGGGGATAGCAATCAGCCCCAGCATTTT
>TRBV20-1|.|TRBD1|TRBJ2-4
CSALQGEIIQYF
TGCAGTGCCCTACAGGGGGAGATCATTCAGTACTTC
>TRBV7-2|few|TRBD2|TRBJ2-1
CASSFFSGRKSNEQFF
TGTGCCAGCAGCTTCTTCAGCGGGAGAAAGAGCAATGAGCAGTTCTTC
>TRBV7-9|.|.|TRBJ2-3
CASSTRGGAETQYF
TGTGCCAGCAGCACACGGGGCGGAGCGGAAACGCAGTATTTT
>TRBV5-1|.|.|TRBJ2-1
CASSFSSTHYNEQFF
TGCGCCAGCAGCTTTTCAAGCACCCACTACAATGAGCAGTTCTTC
>TRBV5-5|few|.|TRBJ2-5
CASSFGTTIQETQYF
TGTGCCAGCAGCTTCGGGACAACAATCCAAGAGACCCAGTACTTC
>TRBV7-9|.|TRBD1|TRBJ1-1
CASSSGGSAFF
TGTGCCAGCAGTTCAGGGGGTTCGGCTTTCTTT
>TRBV11-2|few|.|TRBJ1-2
CASSLDAPGSSPYGYTF
TGTGCCAGCAGCTTAGATGCCCCGGGAAGCTCTCCCTATGGCTACACCTTC
>TRBV10-3|many|.|TRBJ2-5
CAISESRMETQYF
TGTGCCATCAGTGAGTCTAGGATGGAGACCCAGTACTTC
>TRBV12-3/TRBV12-4|few|.|TRBJ2-2
CASSLSFPSGELFF
TGTGCCAGCAGTTTATCCTTTCCCTCCGGGGAGCTGTTTTTT
>TRBV3-1|.|TRBD1|TRBJ1-2
CASSPTGVWAVSTF
TGTGCCAGCAGCCCGACAGGGGTATGGGCCGTCTCCACCTTC
>TRBV12-3/TRBV12-4|many|.|TRBJ2-1
CASREGGSRHEQFF
TGTGCCAGCAGGGAAGGAGGCAGTCGGCATGAGCAGTTCTTC
>TRBV29-1|.|TRBD1|TRBJ2-5
CSAIRQGAPQETQYF
TGCAGCGCTATTAGACAGGGGGCTCCCCAAGAGACCCAGTACTTC
>TRBV6-5|.|TRBD1|TRBJ2-7
CASSYSGTGINEQYF
TGTGCCAGCAGTTATTCCGGGACAGGGATCAACGAGCAGTACTTC
>TRBV20-1|few|TRBD2|TRBJ2-7
CSAITSTSGYEQYF
TGCAGTGCTATCACATCGACTAGCGGATACGAGCAGTACTTC
>TRBV4-3|.|.|TRBJ2-1
CASSQDFRQGSHRAYNEQFF
TGCGCCAGCAGCCAAGATTTTCGTCAGGGGTCCCACCGAGCCTACAATGAGCAGTTCTTC
>TRBV6-5|few|TRBD2|TRBJ2-1
CASSYTREGLDNEQFF
TGTGCCAGCAGTTACACACGGGAGGGCCTCGACAATGAGCAGTTCTTC
>TRBV6-2/TRBV6-3|.|.|TRBJ2-7
CASRPGLISYEQYF
TGTGCCAGCAGGCCGGGACTGATCTCCTACGAGCAGTACTTC
>TRBV20-1|.|TRBD1|TRBJ1-3
CSAVQGRNTIYF
TGCAGTGCCGTACAGGGGCGAAACACCATATATTTT
>TRBV6-2/TRBV6-3|.|TRBD2|TRBJ2-5
CASSLLAGGSFETQYF
TGTGCCAGCAGTTTACTAGCGGGGGGGAGCTTCGAGACCCAGTACTTC
>TRBV6-5|few|TRBD1|TRBJ1-1
CASSWDRTEAFF
TGTGCCAGCAGTTGGGACAGGACTGAAGCTTTCTTT
>TRBV4-3|.|.|TRBJ1-6
CASSQDYGGSPLHF
TGCGCCAGCAGCCAAGATTACGGGGGGTCACCCCTCCACTTT
>TRBV4-1|.|.|TRBJ2-1
CASSQDRRGPIYNEQFF
TGCGCCAGCAGCCAAGATCGGCGGGGGCCTATCTACAATGAGCAGTTCTTC
>TRBV12-3/TRBV12-4|.|TRBD1|TRBJ2-5
CASSLSTGATQYF
TGTGCCAGCAGTCTCTCTACAGGGGCTACCCAGTACTTC
>TRBV7-9|few|.|TRBJ2-7
CASSPRGFYEQYF
TGTGCCAGCAGCCCACGTGGGTTCTACGAGCAGTACTTC
>TRBV20-1|many|.|TRBJ1-4
CSASRPNEKLFF
TGCAGTGCCTCCCGACCTAATGAAAAACTGTTTTTT
>TRBV28|.|.|TRBJ2-1
CASSAPGLAIDEQFF
TGTGCCAGCAGCGCCCCAGGTCTAGCCATAGATGAGCAGTTCTTC
>TRBV20-1|few|TRBD2|TRBJ2-3
CSARPIGRQPAGDTQYF
TGCAGTGCTAGACCTATTGGAAGACAACCAGCGGGGGATACGCAGTATTTT
>TRBV3-1|.|.|TRBJ1-6
CASSQDWGNSPLHF
TGTGCCAGCAGCCAAGATTGGGGGAATTCACCCCTCCACTTT